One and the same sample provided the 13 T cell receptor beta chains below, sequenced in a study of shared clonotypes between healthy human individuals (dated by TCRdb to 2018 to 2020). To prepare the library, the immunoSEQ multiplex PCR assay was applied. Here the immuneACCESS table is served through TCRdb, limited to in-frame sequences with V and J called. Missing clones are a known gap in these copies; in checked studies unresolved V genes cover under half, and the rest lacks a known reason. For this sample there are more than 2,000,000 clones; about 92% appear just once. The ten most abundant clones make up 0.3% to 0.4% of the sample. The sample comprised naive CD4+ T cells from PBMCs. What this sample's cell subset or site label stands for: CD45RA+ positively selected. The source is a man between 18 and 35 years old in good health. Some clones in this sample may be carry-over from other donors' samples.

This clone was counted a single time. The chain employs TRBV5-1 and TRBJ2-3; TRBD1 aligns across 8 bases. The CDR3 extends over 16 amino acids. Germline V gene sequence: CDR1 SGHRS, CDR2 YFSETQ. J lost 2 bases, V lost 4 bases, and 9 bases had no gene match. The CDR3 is CASSPFRTGHTDTQYF. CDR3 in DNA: TGCGCCAGCAGCCCCTTCAGGACAGGGCACACAGATACGCAGTATTTT. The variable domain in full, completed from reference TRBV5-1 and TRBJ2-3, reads KAGVTQTPRYLIKTRGQQVTLSCSPISGHRSVSWYQQTPGQGLQFLFEYFSETQRNKGNFPGRFSGRQFSNSRSEMNVSTLELGDSALYLCASSPFRTGHTDTQYFGPGTRLTVL.

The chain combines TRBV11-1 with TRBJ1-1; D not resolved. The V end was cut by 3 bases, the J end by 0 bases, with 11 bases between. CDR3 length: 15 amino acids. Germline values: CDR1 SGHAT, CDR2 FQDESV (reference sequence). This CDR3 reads CASSLIRAMNTEAFF. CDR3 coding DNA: TGTGCCAGCAGCTTGATTAGGGCTATGAACACTGAAGCTTTCTTT.

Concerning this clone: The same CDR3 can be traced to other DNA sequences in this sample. The CDR3 DNA sequence: TGTGCCAGCAGCCCACCAGGGCCCGGGGAGCTGTTTTTT. Encoded protein: CASSPPGPGELFF. V gene TRBV7-3 combines with J gene TRBJ2-2, with D possibly matching TRBD1 (5 bases). The CDR3 has 13 residues. The germline gives CDR1 SGHTA, CDR2 FQGTGA. Trimming shortened V by 5 bases and J by 6 bases, and 10 bases separated the two germline ends.

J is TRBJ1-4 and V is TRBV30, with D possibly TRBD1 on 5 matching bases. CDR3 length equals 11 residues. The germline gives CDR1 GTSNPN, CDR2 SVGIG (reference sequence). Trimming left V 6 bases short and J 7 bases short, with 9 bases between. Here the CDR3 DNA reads TGTGCCTGTCGGAGGGGTGAAAAACTGTTTTTT. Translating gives CACRRGEKLFF.

The CDR3 DNA is TGTGCCAGCAGTGAAAGGCAGCGCACAGATACGCAGTATTTT. Translating it yields CASSERQRTDTQYF. The chain links TRBV6-1 to TRBJ2-3; D gene ambiguous. Germline assignment: CDR1 MNHNS and CDR2 SASEGT. The CDR3 sequence is 14 residues long. The ends were cut back, 2 bases at V and 1 base at J, with 7 bases in the middle.

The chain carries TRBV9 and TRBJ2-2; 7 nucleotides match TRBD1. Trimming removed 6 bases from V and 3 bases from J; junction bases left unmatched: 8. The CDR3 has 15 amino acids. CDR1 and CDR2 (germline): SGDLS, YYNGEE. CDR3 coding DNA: TGTGCCAGCAAGGGTCGGACAGGAGACACCGGGGAGCTGTTTTTT. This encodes CASKGRTGDTGELFF.

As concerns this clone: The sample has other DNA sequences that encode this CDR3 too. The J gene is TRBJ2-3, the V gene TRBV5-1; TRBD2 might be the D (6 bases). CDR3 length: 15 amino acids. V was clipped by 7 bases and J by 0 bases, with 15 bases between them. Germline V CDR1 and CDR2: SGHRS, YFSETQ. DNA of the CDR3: TGCGCCAGCTCCCTTTCGGGGACTAGCACAGATACGCAGTATTTT. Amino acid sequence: CASSLSGTSTDTQYF. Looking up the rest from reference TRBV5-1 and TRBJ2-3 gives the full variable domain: KAGVTQTPRYLIKTRGQQVTLSCSPISGHRSVSWYQQTPGQGLQFLFEYFSETQRNKGNFPGRFSGRQFSNSRSEMNVSTLELGDSALYLCASSLSGTSTDTQYFGPGTRLTVL.

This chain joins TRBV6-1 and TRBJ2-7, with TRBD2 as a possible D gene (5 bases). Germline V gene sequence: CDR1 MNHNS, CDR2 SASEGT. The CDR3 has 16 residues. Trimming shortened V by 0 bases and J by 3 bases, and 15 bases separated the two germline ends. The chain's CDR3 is CASSEASGIRYYEQYF. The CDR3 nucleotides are TGTGCCAGCAGTGAAGCCAGCGGAATCCGATACTACGAGCAGTACTTC.

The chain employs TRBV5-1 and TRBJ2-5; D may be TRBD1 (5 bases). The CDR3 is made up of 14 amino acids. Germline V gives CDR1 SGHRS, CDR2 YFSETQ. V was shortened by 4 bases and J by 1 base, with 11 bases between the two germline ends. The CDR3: CASSPTTAQETQYF. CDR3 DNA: TGCGCCAGCAGCCCCACGACAGCCCAAGAGACCCAGTACTTC.

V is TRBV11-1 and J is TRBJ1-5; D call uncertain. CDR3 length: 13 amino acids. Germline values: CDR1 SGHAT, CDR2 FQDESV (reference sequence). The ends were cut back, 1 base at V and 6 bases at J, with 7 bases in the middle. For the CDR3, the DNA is TGTGCCAGCAGCTTAGAAAGCGGTCAGCCCCAGCATTTT. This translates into CASSLESGQPQHF.

The CDR3 sequence is CASSMGGNSGVAEAFF. The CDR3 DNA sequence: TGCGCCAGCAGCATGGGAGGTAACAGTGGTGTGGCTGAAGCTTTCTTT. The V gene is TRBV5-1, the J gene TRBJ1-1; D uncertain. Between the trimmed V and J ends, which lost 4 bases and 6 bases, there was a span of 22 bases. CDR1 SGHRS and CDR2 YFSETQ come from the germline V gene. The CDR3 is made up of 16 amino acids.

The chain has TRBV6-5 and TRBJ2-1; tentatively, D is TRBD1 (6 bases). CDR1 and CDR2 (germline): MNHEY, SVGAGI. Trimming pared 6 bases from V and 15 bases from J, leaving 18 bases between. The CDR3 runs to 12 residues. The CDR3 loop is CASRGGHTRMFF. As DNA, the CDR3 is TGTGCCAGCAGAGGGGGACACACTAGGATGTTCTTC.

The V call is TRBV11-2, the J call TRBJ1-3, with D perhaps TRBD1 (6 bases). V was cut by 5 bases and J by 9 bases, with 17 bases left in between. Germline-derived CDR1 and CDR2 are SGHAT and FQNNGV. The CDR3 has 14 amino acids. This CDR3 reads CASSPRGSDFTIYF. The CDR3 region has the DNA TGTGCCAGCAGCCCCAGGGGATCCGATTTCACCATATATTTT.